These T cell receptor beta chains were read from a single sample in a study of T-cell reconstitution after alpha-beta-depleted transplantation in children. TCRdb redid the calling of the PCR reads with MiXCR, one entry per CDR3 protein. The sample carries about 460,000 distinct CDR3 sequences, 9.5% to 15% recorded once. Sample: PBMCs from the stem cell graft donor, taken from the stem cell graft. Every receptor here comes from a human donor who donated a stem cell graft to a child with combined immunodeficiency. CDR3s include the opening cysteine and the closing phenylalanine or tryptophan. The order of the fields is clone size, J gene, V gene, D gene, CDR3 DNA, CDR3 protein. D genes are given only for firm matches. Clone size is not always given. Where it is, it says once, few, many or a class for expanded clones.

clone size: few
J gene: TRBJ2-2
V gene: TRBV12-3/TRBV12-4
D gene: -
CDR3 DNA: TGTGCCAGCAGTCGGGACCACACCGGGGAGCTGTTTTTT
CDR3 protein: CASSRDHTGELFF

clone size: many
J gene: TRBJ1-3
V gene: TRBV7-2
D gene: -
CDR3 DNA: TGTGCCAGCAGCTTAGTGGGGGCCGGAACGGACACCATATATTTT
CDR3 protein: CASSLVGAGTDTIYF

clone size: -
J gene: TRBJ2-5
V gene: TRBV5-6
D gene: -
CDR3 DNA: TGTGCCAGCAACTTCATCGGGCAGCAAGAGACCCAGTACTTC
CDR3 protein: CASNFIGQQETQYF

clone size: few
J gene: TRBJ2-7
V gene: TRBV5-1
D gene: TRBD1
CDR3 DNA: TGCGCCAGCAGCTCCTTGGACAGGGCTCACGAGCAGTACTTC
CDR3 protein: CASSSLDRAHEQYF

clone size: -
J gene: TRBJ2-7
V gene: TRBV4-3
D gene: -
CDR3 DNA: TGCGCCAGCAGCCGTGGGGGTGTGACATTTCCCTACGAGCAGTACTTC
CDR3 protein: CASSRGGVTFPYEQYF

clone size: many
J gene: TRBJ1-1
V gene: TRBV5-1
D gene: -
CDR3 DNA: TGCGCCAGCAGCGGTCCTCGAGTCACTGAAGCTTTCTTT
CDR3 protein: CASSGPRVTEAFF

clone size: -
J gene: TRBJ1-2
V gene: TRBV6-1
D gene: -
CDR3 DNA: TGTGCCAGCAGATCCGGCCACACAGGGTACTATGGCTACACCTTC
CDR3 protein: CASRSGHTGYYGYTF

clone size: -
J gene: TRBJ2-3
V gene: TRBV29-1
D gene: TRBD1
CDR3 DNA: TGCAGCGTCTGGACAGGGGGCTCAGATACGCAGTATTTT
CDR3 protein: CSVWTGGSDTQYF

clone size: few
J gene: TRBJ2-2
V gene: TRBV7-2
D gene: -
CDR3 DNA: TGTGCCAGCAGCCCCCGGACTGTGTCCGGGGAGCTGTTTTTT
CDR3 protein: CASSPRTVSGELFF

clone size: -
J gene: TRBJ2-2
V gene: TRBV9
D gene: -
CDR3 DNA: TGTGCCAGCAGCCCAGGCCGGAGGGGGGGTATCGGGGAGCTGTTTTTT
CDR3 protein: CASSPGRRGGIGELFF

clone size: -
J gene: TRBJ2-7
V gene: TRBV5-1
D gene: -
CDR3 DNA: TGCGCCAGCAGCTTCACGACAGATTCCTACGAGCAGTACTTC
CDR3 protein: CASSFTTDSYEQYF

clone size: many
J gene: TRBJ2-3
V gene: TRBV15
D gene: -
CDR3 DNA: TGTGCCACCAGCAGAGACAGCGCGGCAGATACGCAGTATTTT
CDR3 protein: CATSRDSAADTQYF

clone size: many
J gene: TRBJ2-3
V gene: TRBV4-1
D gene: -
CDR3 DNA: TGCGCCAGCAGCCAGGATCCCTACGGTACTAGAACAGATACGCAGTATTTT
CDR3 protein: CASSQDPYGTRTDTQYF

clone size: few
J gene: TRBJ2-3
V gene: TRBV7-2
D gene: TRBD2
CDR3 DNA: TGTGCCAGCAGCTTAAATGGGGGAGGGCAGACGGATACGCAGTATTTT
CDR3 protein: CASSLNGGGQTDTQYF

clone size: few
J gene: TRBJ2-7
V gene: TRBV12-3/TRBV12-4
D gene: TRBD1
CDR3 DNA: TGTGCCAGCAGCCCTACCGGGACAGGGGACGAGCAGTACTTC
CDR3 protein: CASSPTGTGDEQYF

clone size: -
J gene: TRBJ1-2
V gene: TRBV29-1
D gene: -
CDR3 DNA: TGCAGCGTTGAGGGGTCTAACTATGGCTACACCTTC
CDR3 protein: CSVEGSNYGYTF

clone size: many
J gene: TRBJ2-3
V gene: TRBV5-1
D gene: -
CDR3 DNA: TGCGCCAGCAGCCCACGGACAGCTAGCACAGATACGCAGTATTTT
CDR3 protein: CASSPRTASTDTQYF

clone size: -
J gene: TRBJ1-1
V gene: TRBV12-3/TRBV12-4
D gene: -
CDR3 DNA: TGTGCCAGCAGCGATACCGGACAGCCTGAAGCTTTCTTT
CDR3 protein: CASSDTGQPEAFF

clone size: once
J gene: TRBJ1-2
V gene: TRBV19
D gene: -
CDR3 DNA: TGTGCCAGTAGTTTTGGGTTTCTTCGGTATGGCTACACCTTC
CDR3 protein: CASSFGFLRYGYTF

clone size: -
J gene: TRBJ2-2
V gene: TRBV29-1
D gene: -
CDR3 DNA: TGCAGCGCGCGTGCTAGCGAGAACACCGGGGAGCTGTTTTTT
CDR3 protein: CSARASENTGELFF

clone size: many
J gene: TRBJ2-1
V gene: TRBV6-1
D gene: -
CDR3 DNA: TGTGCCAGCAGCAGGGAGCTTTACAATGAGCAGTTCTTC
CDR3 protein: CASSRELYNEQFF

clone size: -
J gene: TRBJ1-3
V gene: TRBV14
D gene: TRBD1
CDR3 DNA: TGTGCCAGCAGCCCCGGGACAGATCGAAACACCATATATTTT
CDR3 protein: CASSPGTDRNTIYF

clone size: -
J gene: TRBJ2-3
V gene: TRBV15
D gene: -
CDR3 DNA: TGTGCCACCAGCGTCGGTTGGGGAGGCACAGATACGCAGTATTTT
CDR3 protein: CATSVGWGGTDTQYF

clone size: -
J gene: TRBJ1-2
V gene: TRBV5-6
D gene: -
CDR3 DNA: TGTGCCAGCAGCTTGGAGGACGACTATGGCTACACCTTC
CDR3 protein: CASSLEDDYGYTF